Ten or more counts support the clone carrying this T cell receptor beta chain. A second PCR of 7 to 11 cycles used a sample-barcoded 5' primer and a J-beta primer mix. TCRdb used MiXCR to reprocess the 5' RACE reads, holding one entry per CDR3 protein. The profile covers roughly 2 million distinct CDR3 sequences, with approximately 50% appearing a single time and 2% to 2.5% taken by the ten largest. The data derive from a study of blood T cells in healthy people across ages. CDR3 length: 13 residues. Trimming took 0 bases from V and 7 from J, leaving 5 bases between them. Germline V lookup: CDR1 SGDLS, CDR2 YYNGEE.

The material sequenced was blood. The chain combines TRBV9 with TRBJ1-6; TRBD1 might be the D (5 bases). The sequence was obtained from a woman between 40 and 50 years old in good health. Here the CDR3 DNA reads TGTGCCAGCAGCGTAGAGGGGAATTCACCCCTCCACTTT. Amino acids: CASSVEGNSPLHF.